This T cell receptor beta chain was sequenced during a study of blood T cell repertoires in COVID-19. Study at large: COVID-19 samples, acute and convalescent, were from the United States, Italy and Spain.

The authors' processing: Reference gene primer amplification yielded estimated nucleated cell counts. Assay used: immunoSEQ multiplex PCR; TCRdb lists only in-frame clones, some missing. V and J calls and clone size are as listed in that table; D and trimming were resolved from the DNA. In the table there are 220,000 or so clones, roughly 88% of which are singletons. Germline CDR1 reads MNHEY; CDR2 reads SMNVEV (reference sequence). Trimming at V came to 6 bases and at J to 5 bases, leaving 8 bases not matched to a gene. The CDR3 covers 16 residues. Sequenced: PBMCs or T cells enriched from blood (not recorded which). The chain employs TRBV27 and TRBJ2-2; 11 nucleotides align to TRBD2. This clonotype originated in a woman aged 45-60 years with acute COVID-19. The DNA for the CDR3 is TGTGCCAGCAGCCTAGCGGGAGGACTAAGAACCGGGGAGCTGTTTTTT. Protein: CASSLAGGLRTGELFF.